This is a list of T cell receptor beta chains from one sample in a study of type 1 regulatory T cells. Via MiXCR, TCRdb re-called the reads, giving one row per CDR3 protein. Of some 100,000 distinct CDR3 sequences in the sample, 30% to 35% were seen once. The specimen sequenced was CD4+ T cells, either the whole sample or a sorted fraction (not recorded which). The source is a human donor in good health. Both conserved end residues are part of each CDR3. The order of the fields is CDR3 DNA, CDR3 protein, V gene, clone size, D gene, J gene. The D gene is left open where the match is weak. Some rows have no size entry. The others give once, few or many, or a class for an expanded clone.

cdr3_nt: TGTGCCAGCAGCTTATCTTCGGGGGGGGGTCCCTCCTACGAGCAGTACTTC; cdr3_aa: CASSLSSGGGPSYEQYF; v_call: TRBV7-2; clone_size: NA; d_call: TRBD2; j_call: TRBJ2-7
cdr3_nt: TGTGCCAGCACAGGGACAGGGGGAGGGGAGCAGTACTTC; cdr3_aa: CASTGTGGGEQYF; v_call: TRBV28; clone_size: NA; d_call: TRBD1; j_call: TRBJ2-7
cdr3_nt: TGTGCCAGCAGCCAACCGGACGGTCAAGAGACCCAGTACTTC; cdr3_aa: CASSQPDGQETQYF; v_call: TRBV3-1; clone_size: NA; d_call: NA; j_call: TRBJ2-5
cdr3_nt: TGTGCCTGGAGGACTAGCGGGGGGTACAATGAGCAGTTCTTC; cdr3_aa: CAWRTSGGYNEQFF; v_call: TRBV30; clone_size: few; d_call: TRBD2; j_call: TRBJ2-1
cdr3_nt: TGTGCCAGCAGCCAAGTGCAGGGGAATTCACCCCTCCACTTT; cdr3_aa: CASSQVQGNSPLHF; v_call: TRBV3-1; clone_size: few; d_call: NA; j_call: TRBJ1-6
cdr3_nt: TGTGCCAGCAGTTACTCTATGCGGGCTGGCTACACCTTC; cdr3_aa: CASSYSMRAGYTF; v_call: TRBV6-2/TRBV6-3; clone_size: many; d_call: NA; j_call: TRBJ1-2
cdr3_nt: TGTGCCTGGAGATGGGGCCCTAGCTCCTACGAGCAGTACTTC; cdr3_aa: CAWRWGPSSYEQYF; v_call: TRBV30; clone_size: NA; d_call: NA; j_call: TRBJ2-7
cdr3_nt: TGTGCCAGCAGCAAACCTACCGGGACAGGCTATGGCTACACCTTC; cdr3_aa: CASSKPTGTGYGYTF; v_call: TRBV21-1; clone_size: once; d_call: NA; j_call: TRBJ1-2
cdr3_nt: TGCAGTGCTAGGATCGGGAGGGCCCCCCATGAGCAGTTCTTC; cdr3_aa: CSARIGRAPHEQFF; v_call: TRBV20-1; clone_size: NA; d_call: TRBD2; j_call: TRBJ2-1
cdr3_nt: TGTGCCAGCAGCGTGACAGGGGGCCAAGAGACCCAGTACTTC; cdr3_aa: CASSVTGGQETQYF; v_call: TRBV7-2; clone_size: few; d_call: TRBD1; j_call: TRBJ2-5
cdr3_nt: TGCAGTGCTAGACAGGCGGTATTCGGCACTGAAGCTTTCTTT; cdr3_aa: CSARQAVFGTEAFF; v_call: TRBV20-1; clone_size: NA; d_call: NA; j_call: TRBJ1-1
cdr3_nt: TGTGCCAGCAGCCCCCCCGGGGGAACGGCCACATCCTACGAGCAGTACTTC; cdr3_aa: CASSPPGGTATSYEQYF; v_call: TRBV5-4; clone_size: few; d_call: NA; j_call: TRBJ2-7
cdr3_nt: TGTGCCAGCAGCCAACCTTTGGCACCCCTCCACTTT; cdr3_aa: CASSQPLAPLHF; v_call: TRBV28; clone_size: NA; d_call: NA; j_call: TRBJ1-6
cdr3_nt: TGCAGTGCTAGAGTCCCTAGCGGCCAAGAGACCCAGTACTTC; cdr3_aa: CSARVPSGQETQYF; v_call: TRBV20-1; clone_size: few; d_call: TRBD2; j_call: TRBJ2-5
cdr3_nt: TGTGCCATTAGAGGACTAGGGAGCACAGATACGCAGTATTTT; cdr3_aa: CAIRGLGSTDTQYF; v_call: TRBV10-3; clone_size: many; d_call: TRBD2; j_call: TRBJ2-3